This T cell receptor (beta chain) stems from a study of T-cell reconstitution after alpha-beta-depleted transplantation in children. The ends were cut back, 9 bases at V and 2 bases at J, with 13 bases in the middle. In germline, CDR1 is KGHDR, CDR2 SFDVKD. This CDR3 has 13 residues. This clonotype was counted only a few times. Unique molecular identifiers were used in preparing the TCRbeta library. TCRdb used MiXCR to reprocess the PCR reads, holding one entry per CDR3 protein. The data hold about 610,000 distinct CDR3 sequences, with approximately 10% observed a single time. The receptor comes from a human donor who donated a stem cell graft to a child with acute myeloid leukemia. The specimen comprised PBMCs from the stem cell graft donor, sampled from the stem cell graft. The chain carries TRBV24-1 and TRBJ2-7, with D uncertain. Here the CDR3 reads CATGPLAAYEQYF. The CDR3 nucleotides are TGTGCCACCGGACCACTGGCGGCCTACGAGCAGTACTTC.